This entry is about one T cell receptor (beta chain). The record originates from a study of technical replicates of blood from a few donors. Only in-frame clones appear in the TCRdb table, and some are missing; sequencing was by immunoSEQ multiplex PCR. The sample records tens of thousands of clones, 96% being singletons. V was pared by 5 bases and J by 6 bases, with 16 bases between. Germline V gene lookup returns CDR1 LNHDA and CDR2 SQIVND (reference sequence). There are 14 residues in the CDR3. The TCR was taken from a human donor in good health. The rearrangement joins TRBV19 to TRBJ1-1; TRBD1 is a possible D gene (5 bases). The sequencing sample was made of T cells isolated from PBMCs. CDR3 sequence: CASSVQVLNSEAFF. As DNA, the CDR3 is TGTGCCAGTAGTGTACAGGTCCTCAATTCTGAAGCTTTCTTT.